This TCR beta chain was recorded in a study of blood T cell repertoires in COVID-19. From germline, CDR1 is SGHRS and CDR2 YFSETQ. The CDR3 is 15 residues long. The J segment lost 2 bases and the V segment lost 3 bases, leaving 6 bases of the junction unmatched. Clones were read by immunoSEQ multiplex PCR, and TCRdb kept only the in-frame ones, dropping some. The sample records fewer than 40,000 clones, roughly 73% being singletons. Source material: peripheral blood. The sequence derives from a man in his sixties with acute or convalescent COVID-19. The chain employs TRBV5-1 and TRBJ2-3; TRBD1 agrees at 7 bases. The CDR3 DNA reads TGCGCCAGCAGCTCCGGACAGGACCACACAGATACGCAGTATTTT. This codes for CASSSGQDHTDTQYF.